The source of this T cell receptor beta chain is a study of blood T cells in healthy people across ages. The length of the CDR3 is 16 residues. V shed 0 bases and J shed 5 bases, with 14 bases lying between them. Germline CDR1 and CDR2: LGHNA and YSLEER. Primers used in a second PCR of about 7 to 12 cycles were a sample-barcoded 5' primer and a J-beta primer mix. Unique molecular identifiers of 12 random nucleotides labeled each cDNA. Using its own MiXCR run on the 5' RACE reads, TCRdb lists one record per CDR3 protein. Here the sample spans 450,000 to 600,000 distinct CDR3 sequences, about 27% being singletons. The data also belong to a second study, concerning T cells of mothers and their children. As that study records: Researchers report slightly higher, though non-significant, overlap in related mother-child pairs than in unrelated pairs.

The chain has TRBV4-3 and TRBJ2-4, with a possible D match to TRBD1 (5 bases). The specimen sequenced was blood. The TCR comes from a boy aged 2 to 9 in good health. The CDR3 sequence: CASSQDQGRRENIQYF. The CDR3 nucleotides are TGCGCCAGCAGCCAAGATCAGGGTCGTAGGGAAAACATTCAGTACTTC.